The sequence of this T cell receptor (beta chain) was determined in a study of beta chain features in type 1 diabetes. Study results and caveats: There was a moderate but significant shortening of TCRB CDR3s in all four CD4+ subsets of Type 1 diabetes patients.

About this clone: Its antigen is unknown.

Donors underwent one heparinised blood draw, about 0.12 L on average. CDR1 and CDR2 from the germline V gene are SGHTA and FQGTGA. Deletions cut 5 bases from V and 5 bases from J, with 22 bases between. CDR3 size: 17 residues. The sequenced template was cDNA made from the entire isolated RNA. Naive, central memory and regulatory T cell samples came to a mean of roughly 3.6 million reads. Libraries were prepared by immunoSEQ multiplex PCR; TCRdb keeps only in-frame clonotypes and omits some of them. The sample lists some 240,000 clones, more than 15% seen once, with approximately 0.081% in the top ten.

The TCR sequence derives from a young man with type 1 diabetes. V usage is TRBV7-3 and J usage is TRBJ2-1, with D maybe TRBD1 (5 bases). Source material: naive CD4+ T cells from blood. CDR3 in DNA: TGTGCCAGCAGCCAGACCGACAGACAGCTGGGGCACAATGAGCAGTTCTTC. Residues: CASSQTDRQLGHNEQFF. Full variable domain (outside the CDR3, taken from reference TRBV7-3 and TRBJ2-1): GAGVSQTPSNKVTEKGKYVELRCDPISGHTALYWYRQSLGQGPEFLIYFQGTGAADDSGLPNDRFFAVRPEGSVSTLKIQRTERGDSAVYLCASSQTDRQLGHNEQFFGPGTRLTVL.